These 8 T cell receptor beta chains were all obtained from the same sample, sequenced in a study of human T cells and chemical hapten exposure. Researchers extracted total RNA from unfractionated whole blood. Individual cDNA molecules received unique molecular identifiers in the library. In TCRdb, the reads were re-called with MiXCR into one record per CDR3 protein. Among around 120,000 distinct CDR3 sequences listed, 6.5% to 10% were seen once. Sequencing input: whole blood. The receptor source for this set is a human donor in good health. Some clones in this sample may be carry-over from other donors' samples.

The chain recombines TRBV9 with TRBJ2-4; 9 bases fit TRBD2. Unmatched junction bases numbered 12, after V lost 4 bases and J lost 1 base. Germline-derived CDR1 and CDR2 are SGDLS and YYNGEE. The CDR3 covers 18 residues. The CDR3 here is CASSPLAGLGFAKNIQYF. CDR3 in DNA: TGTGCCAGCAGCCCGCTAGCGGGATTAGGATTCGCCAAAAACATTCAGTACTTC.

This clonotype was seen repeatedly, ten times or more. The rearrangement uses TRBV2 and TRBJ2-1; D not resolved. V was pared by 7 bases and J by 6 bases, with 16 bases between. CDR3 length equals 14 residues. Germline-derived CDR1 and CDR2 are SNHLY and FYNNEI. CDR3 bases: TGTGCCAGCACACTTCAAGGGCCCTCCAATGAGCAGTTCTTC. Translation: CASTLQGPSNEQFF.

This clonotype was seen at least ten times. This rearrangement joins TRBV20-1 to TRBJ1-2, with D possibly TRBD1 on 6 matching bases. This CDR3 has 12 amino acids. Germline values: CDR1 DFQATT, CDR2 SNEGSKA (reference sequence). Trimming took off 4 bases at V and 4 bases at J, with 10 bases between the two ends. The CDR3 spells CSATGGAYGYTF. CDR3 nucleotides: TGCAGTGCTACGGGGGGCGCCTATGGCTACACCTTC.

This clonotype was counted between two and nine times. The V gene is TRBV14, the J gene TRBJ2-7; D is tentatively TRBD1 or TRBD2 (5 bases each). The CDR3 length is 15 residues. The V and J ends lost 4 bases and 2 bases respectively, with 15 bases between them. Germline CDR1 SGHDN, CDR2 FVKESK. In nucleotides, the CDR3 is TGTGCCAGCAGCCGTCGGGGCCCCGAGACCTACGAGCAGTACTTC. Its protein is CASSRRGPETYEQYF. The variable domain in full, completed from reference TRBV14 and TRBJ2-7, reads EAGVTQFPSHSVIEKGQTVTLRCDPISGHDNLYWYRRVMGKEIKFLLHFVKESKQDESGMPNNRFLAERTGGTYSTLKVQPAELEDSGVYFCASSRRGPETYEQYFGPGTRLTVT.

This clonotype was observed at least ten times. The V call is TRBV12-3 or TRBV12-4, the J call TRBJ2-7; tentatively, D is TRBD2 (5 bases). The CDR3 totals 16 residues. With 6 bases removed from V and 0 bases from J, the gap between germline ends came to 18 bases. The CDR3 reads CASSFYGVQSSYEQYF. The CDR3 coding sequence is TGTGCCAGCAGCTTTTACGGGGTGCAGAGCTCCTACGAGCAGTACTTC.

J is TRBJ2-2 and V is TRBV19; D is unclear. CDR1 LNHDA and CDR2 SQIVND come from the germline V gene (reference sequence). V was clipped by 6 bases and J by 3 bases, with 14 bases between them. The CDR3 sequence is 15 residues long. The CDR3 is CASSPRPRDTGELFF. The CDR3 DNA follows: TGTGCCAGTAGCCCTAGACCCCGGGACACCGGGGAGCTGTTTTTT.

The CDR3 protein is CASSSGQGNTGELFF. Here the CDR3 DNA reads TGCGCCAGCAGCTCCGGACAGGGGAACACCGGGGAGCTGTTTTTT. The chain has TRBV5-1 and TRBJ2-2, with TRBD1 matching 8 bases. V gave up 3 bases and J gave up 1 base; unmatched junction bases: 2. The CDR3 covers 15 residues. Germline CDR1 is SGHRS and CDR2 is YFSETQ.

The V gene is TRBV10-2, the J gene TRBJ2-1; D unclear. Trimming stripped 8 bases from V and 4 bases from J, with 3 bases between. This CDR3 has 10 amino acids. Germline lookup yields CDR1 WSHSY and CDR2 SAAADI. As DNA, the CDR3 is TGCGCCAGCCTTTACAATGAGCAGTTCTTC. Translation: CASLYNEQFF.